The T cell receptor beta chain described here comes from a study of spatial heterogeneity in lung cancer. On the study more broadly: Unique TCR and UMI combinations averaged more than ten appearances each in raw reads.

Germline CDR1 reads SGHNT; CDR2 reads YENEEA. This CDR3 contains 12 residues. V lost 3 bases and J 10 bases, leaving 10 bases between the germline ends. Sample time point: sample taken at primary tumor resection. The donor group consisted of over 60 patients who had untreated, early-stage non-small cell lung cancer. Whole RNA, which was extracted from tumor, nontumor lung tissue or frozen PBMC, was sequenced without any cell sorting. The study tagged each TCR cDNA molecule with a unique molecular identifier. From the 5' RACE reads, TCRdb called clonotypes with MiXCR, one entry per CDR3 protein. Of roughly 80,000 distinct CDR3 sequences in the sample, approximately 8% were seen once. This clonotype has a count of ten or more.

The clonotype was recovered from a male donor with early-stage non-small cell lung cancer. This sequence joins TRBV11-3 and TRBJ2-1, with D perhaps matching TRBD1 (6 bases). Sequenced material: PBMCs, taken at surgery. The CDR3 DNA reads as TGTGCCAGCAGCTTGGACAGCCAGGAGCAGTTCTTC. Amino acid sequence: CASSLDSQEQFF. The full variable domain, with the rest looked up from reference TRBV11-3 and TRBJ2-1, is EAGVVQSPRYKIIEKKQPVAFWCNPISGHNTLYWYLQNLGQGPELLIRYENEEAVDDSQLPKDRFSAERLKGVDSTLKIQPAELGDSAVYLCASSLDSQEQFFGPGTRLTVL.